This TCR beta chain was obtained from a study of T cell responses to AZD1222 COVID-19 vaccine. Here immunoSEQ multiplex PCR was the method, and the copy in TCRdb shows in-frame clones only, minus some. Here the sample spans about 130,000 clones, roughly nine tenths being singletons. V lost 3 bases and J 1 base, leaving 12 bases between the germline ends. CDR1 and CDR2 (germline): MNHEY, SMNVEV (reference sequence). This CDR3 region has 15 residues. Study findings and constraints: Vaccination with two AZD1222 doses was followed by a rise in Spike-specific TCR breadth and depth. White British people made up most donors, females outnumbered males, and clonal diversity was possibly underestimated. Seropositivity was recorded at baseline in only 6 or 7 AZD1222 recipients. Reportedly, nearly half the spike-specific TCRs target unmutated variant regions.

In regard to this clone: The antigen remains unidentified.

The chain has TRBV27 and TRBJ1-1; possibly TRBD1 for D (5 bases). This specimen consisted of peripheral blood, obtained on day 0 of AZD1222 vaccination. The origin of this receptor is an adult in good health. The CDR3 coding sequence is TGTGCCAGCAGTTTCTGGGGGGGGAGGAACACTGAAGCTTTCTTT. It translates to CASSFWGGRNTEAFF.